This T cell receptor (beta chain) was identified during a study of shared clonotypes between healthy human individuals (dated by TCRdb to the early 2020s). About the study as a whole: The cohort comprised a couple of women and three men aged 18 to 49 years. Blood TCR repertoires of roughly five healthy adults were deeply sequenced to estimate repertoire size and the extent of clonotype sharing between individuals. Libraries were prepared and TCR repertoires were sequenced by different laboratories using diverse techniques, in order to increase sequencing depth and limit assay-specific biases. For each donor, three plates each were used for CD4 naive and CD4 memory, two plates were used for CD8 naive, and one plate was used for CD8 memory. Each donor's leukapheresis produced roughly between about 0.8 and 10 billion PBMCs. Findings and caveats that apply to the study as a whole: Sampling was limited to blood, and TCR repertoires in tissue likely differ from TCR repertoires in blood. Even with the large sequencing depth, rarefaction of the sorted-subset datasets indicated that sequencing was incomplete. Across a handful of donors, approximately 5% of naive CD4, approximately 3.6% of naive CD8, under 2.5% of memory CD4, and about 0.4% of memory CD8 clonotypes were shared. Pairwise subsampling led to the expectation that sequencing depth would affect the degree of clonotype sharing among donors. Clonotypes shared by all four sorted-subset donors showed higher generation probabilities than non-shared clonotypes. Naive subsets generally had larger estimated clonotype richness than memory subsets did. Because the study included a small number of donors, the genetic and exposure-history diversity represented was limited.

This clone was recorded only once. Its antigen is currently not known. The junction departs from germline at one end; a sequencing error may be responsible. Using the deep immunoSEQ assay, multiplex PCR amplified TCR CDR3 regions from genomic DNA. Extracted genomic DNA from each cell subset was spread evenly across all wells of several immunoSEQ 96-well plates, with each plate serving as a replicate. For sorted subsets, roughly 200 ng of genomic DNA, equivalent to 25,000 to 35,000 T cell genomes, went into each replicate PCR. Purified libraries were quantified with a Qubit 3.0 fluorometer, sized on a Bioanalyzer 2100, and re-quantified with the KAPA Library Quantification kit. A separate single-read 150-cycle Illumina NextSeq 550 flow cell was used to sequence each immunoSEQ 96-well plate. On the study's bioinformatics: Because the immunoSEQ output included only junctional sequences and no quality scores, the filtering could not be the same as the filtering used for full-length reads. Sequences were annotated with PyIR, a Python wrapper for IgBLAST v1.9, using IMGT germline references to assign V/J genes and CDR3. Reads with weak V/J assignments (E-value above 1e-6), missing CDR3, stop codons, out-of-frame junctions, or ambiguous translated residues were removed. A V3J clonotype was defined by an identical inferred V gene, J gene, and CDR3 amino acid sequence. Percentage overlap between repertoires was calculated by dividing the number of shared unique clonotypes by the size of the smaller repertoire. Richness of each repertoire was evaluated using RTK rarefaction, the Chao1 estimator, and Recon v2.1 estimates of unobserved clonotypes. Generation probabilities for all TCRbeta clonotypes obtained by the gDNA method from a few donors were computed using OLGA. TCRdb limited this immuneACCESS table to in-frame rearrangements with V and J called. A share of clones is missing; checked studies link under half to unresolved V genes, and the rest is unexplained. That table gives V, J and clone size, and the DNA gave D and trimming. The sample table lists 2 million to 3 million clones, approximately 94% of them with a count of one. The top ten hold 0.36% of the sample.

The donors were healthy, HIV-negative adults who had no recently reported acute infections or vaccinations. Every donor was a Caucasian adult residing in Nashville, Tennessee, USA. CD4+ T cells were enriched by magnetic negative selection, after which naive cells were positively selected on CD45RA and the negative fraction was taken as the memory subset. Blood was collected by leukapheresis, and PBMCs were isolated by Ficoll-Histopaque density gradient centrifugation and then cryopreserved in liquid nitrogen vapor phase. Analytical flow cytometry was used to check the purity and quantity of every magnetically sorted T cell population. Each sorted fraction had its genomic DNA isolated and then quantified by UV absorbance on a Nanodrop 2000c. Measured from the cysteine to the phenylalanine, the CDR3 is 13 residues long. Only the CDR3 DNA is retained, 39 bases long and in frame from the first base. The germline V gene gives CDR1 as SGHTA and CDR2 as FQGNSA.

This TCR came from a man aged 18 to 30 in good health. Some clones in this sample may be carry-over from other donors' samples. Sequencing was performed on naive CD4+ T cells from PBMCs. The sample's cell subset or site label, decoded: CD45RA+ positively selected. Recombination linked TRBV7-2 to TRBJ2-2; TRBD2 could be the D gene, as 5 bases match. At the DNA level, the sequence is TGTGCCAGCAGCTTATGGGATGGGAGTCTAGCACCCTTT. Translated, this is CASSLWDGSLAPF.